This T cell receptor beta chain emerged from a study of Graves' ophthalmopathy and Graves' hyperthyroidism. At the level of the study: Untreated patients at initial diagnosis provided peripheral blood.

In this cohort, patients with other autoimmune diseases, uncontrolled infections, pregnancy or lactation were excluded. The V gene's germline CDR1 is MDHEN and CDR2 SYDVKM. Trimming left V 5 bases short and J 0 bases short, with 13 bases between. The CDR3 totals 15 residues. This clonotype occurred a few times. The target antigen is unknown. Whole-study findings and limits: With 60% to 71% sensitivity and 72.22% specificity, the model predicted ophthalmopathy progression. The blood repertoire also included most expanded thyroid clonotypes above 0.001 frequency.

Amplification of the TCR beta CDR3 regions used RNA transcripts (as template). The library came from an HTBI-primed first-round RT-PCR and a second-round multiplex PCR. TCRdb reanalysed the multiplex PCR reads using MiXCR and keeps one entry per CDR3 protein. The repertoire has 150,000 to 200,000 distinct CDR3 sequences, roughly two fifths of them found once; the top ten carry 8% to 9.5%. The receptor's source is a young man with Graves' ophthalmopathy. This chain connects TRBV28 to TRBJ1-1; D call uncertain. Sequencing used peripheral blood. The CDR3 region is CASSLETTLNTEAFF. The CDR3 DNA is TGTGCCAGCAGTCTTGAGACAACCTTGAACACTGAAGCTTTCTTT.